Here is one T cell receptor (beta chain) with its context. The repertoire was sequenced with immunoSEQ multiplex PCR; TCRdb's copy has only in-frame clones and lacks some. The repertoire includes roughly 2 million clones, approximately 94% of them detected once, and approximately 0.13% sits in the top ten. V shed 6 bases and J shed 2 bases, with 8 bases lying between them. Germline V gene data show CDR1 as SQVTM and CDR2 as ANQGSEA. CDR3 size: 11 residues. This sample stems from a study of shared clonotypes between healthy human individuals. The sequencing sample was made of naive CD4+ T cells sorted from blood. This sample's subset: CD45RA+ positively selected. The receptor comes from a man between 18 and 29 years old in good health. The rearrangement uses TRBV29-1 and TRBJ2-7; tentative D call: TRBD1 (5 bases). CDR3 region: CSVLTAYEQYF. CDR3 DNA sequence: TGCAGCGTCTTGACAGCCTACGAGCAGTACTTC.